A selection of T cell receptor beta chains follows, all from one sample in a study of response to subunit inactivated influenza vaccine. TCRdb used MiXCR to reprocess the RT-PCR reads, holding one entry per CDR3 protein. There are about 180,000 distinct CDR3 sequences in the sample; around 8.8% occur only once, and roughly 11% lies in the top ten. The sample consisted of non-naive T cells sorted from PBMCs, taken on the day of vaccination. These receptors were obtained from a man aged 45-65 years who received an inactivated influenza vaccine. Each CDR3 is given with its conserved first and last residue. D genes are given only for firm matches. Clone size is shown for a subset of rows, as once, few, many or a class of expanded clone.

TRBJ2-1,NA,NA,TRBV4-3,TGCGCCAGCAGCCAAGATATGGGGGGCCGCTACAATGAGCAGTTCTTC,CASSQDMGGRYNEQFF
TRBJ2-3,NA,TRBD1,TRBV5-1,TGCGCCAGCAGCGAACCAGGGGGAGATACGCAGTATTTT,CASSEPGGDTQYF
TRBJ1-5,NA,NA,TRBV12-3/TRBV12-4,TGTGCCAGCAGTTTAGCGTCGGGAAGCTTCAATCAGCCCCAGCATTTT,CASSLASGSFNQPQHF
TRBJ2-1,NA,NA,TRBV7-6,TGTGCCAGCAGCTTAGAGGGCCCCTTAGCGGATAGCTCCTACAATGAGCAGTTCTTC,CASSLEGPLADSSYNEQFF
TRBJ2-5,few,NA,TRBV30,TGTGCCTGGAGTTCCACAGGTCTTTGGGAGACCCAGTACTTC,CAWSSTGLWETQYF
TRBJ1-6,few,NA,TRBV7-9,TGTGCCAGCAGACGGGACCTTAAACGACTCCACTTT,CASRRDLKRLHF
TRBJ2-1,NA,TRBD2,TRBV12-3/TRBV12-4,TGTGCCAGCAGTTTCCCGACTAGCGGGACTTACAATGAGCAGTTCTTC,CASSFPTSGTYNEQFF
TRBJ2-3,many,NA,TRBV7-6,TGTGCCAGCAGCTTAGTGGGGGTGGATACGCAGTATTTT,CASSLVGVDTQYF
TRBJ2-7,many,TRBD1,TRBV28,TGTGCCAGCGACCGGGACAGGGGGAGCGAGCAGTACTTC,CASDRDRGSEQYF
TRBJ2-7,many,TRBD2,TRBV7-8,TGTGCCAGTAAACTAGCGTCAAAGACGGGGGAGCAGTACTTC,CASKLASKTGEQYF
TRBJ1-6,few,TRBD1,TRBV2,TGTGCCAGCAGTGAGGGAGGGACAGCTAATTCACCCCTCCACTTT,CASSEGGTANSPLHF
TRBJ2-1,few,TRBD2,TRBV20-1,TGCAGTGCTAGAGGGTCAGCGGGAGGTGCGCATGAGCAGTTCTTC,CSARGSAGGAHEQFF
TRBJ2-3,few,TRBD2,TRBV5-4,TGTGCCAGCAGCTTTAGCGGGAGGAAAGATACGCAGTATTTT,CASSFSGRKDTQYF
TRBJ2-3,few,NA,TRBV4-3,TGCGCCAGCAGCCAAGTCACGGGGGCGACGGAGCAGTATTTT,CASSQVTGATEQYF
TRBJ2-5,few,NA,TRBV6-5,TGTGCCAGCAGTTACTCTAGCACGGGAGAGACCCAGTACTTC,CASSYSSTGETQYF
TRBJ2-7,NA,NA,TRBV7-6,TGTGCCAGCAGCTTAGCGAGGGCTAGCCACGAGCAGTACTTC,CASSLARASHEQYF
TRBJ2-7,few,NA,TRBV27,TGTGCCAACCTAGGGGTCGGGGAGCAGTACTTC,CANLGVGEQYF
TRBJ2-7,few,TRBD2,TRBV30,TGTGCCTGGAGTCAGAGCGGGGCCCCCTACGAGCAGTACTTC,CAWSQSGAPYEQYF
TRBJ2-5,NA,TRBD2,TRBV3-1,TGTGCCAGCAGCCAGGGACTAGCGGGCAGACAAGAGACCCAGTACTTC,CASSQGLAGRQETQYF
TRBJ1-5,NA,NA,TRBV23-1,TGCGCCAGCAGTCAGACTTCGAAGGGGGTTCAGCCCCAGCATTTT,CASSQTSKGVQPQHF
TRBJ2-6,few,NA,TRBV28,TGTGCCAGCAGTTTTCGGGGACTTCCCTCTGGGGCCAACGTCCTGACTTTC,CASSFRGLPSGANVLTF
TRBJ2-3,many,TRBD2,TRBV29-1,TGCAGCGTCCGCGGGACTAGCGGCACAGATACGCAGTATTTT,CSVRGTSGTDTQYF
TRBJ2-7,NA,NA,TRBV7-2,TGTGCCAGCAGCAAGGCCGACAGGCGAACCTACGAGCAGTACTTC,CASSKADRRTYEQYF
TRBJ2-7,many,TRBD2,TRBV7-2,TGTGCCAGCAGCTTAGGGCGGGGGGGTTCCTACGAGCAGTACTTC,CASSLGRGGSYEQYF
TRBJ2-7,NA,NA,TRBV4-3,TGCGCCAGCAGCCAATCGGACCGGGGCTACTACGAGCAGTACTTC,CASSQSDRGYYEQYF
TRBJ1-2,many,TRBD1,TRBV5-1,TGCGCCAGCAGCCCGCTGACAGGGGGCTATGGCTACACCTTC,CASSPLTGGYGYTF
TRBJ1-3,NA,TRBD1,TRBV7-8,TGTGCCAGCAGCTTCCAAGGGACAGGACGGTTTTCTTCTGGAAACACCATATATTTT,CASSFQGTGRFSSGNTIYF
TRBJ2-1,few,NA,TRBV4-2,TGTGCCAGCAGCCAAGGGGGGTTATACAATGAGCAGTTCTTC,CASSQGGLYNEQFF